This T cell receptor (beta chain) derives from a study of blood T cell repertoires in COVID-19. The overall study: Sources were T cells, B-cell-depleted T cells, or PBMCs; the material itself was cDNA or gDNA.

Within the 2 weeks before study entry, each person in the exposed group met a COVID-19 case. In the authors' workflow: Reference gene primer amplification gave nucleated cell count estimates. Only in-frame clones appear in the TCRdb table, and some are missing; sequencing was by immunoSEQ multiplex PCR. V and J calls and clone size are as listed in that table; D and trimming were resolved from the DNA. Of over 350,000 clones listed, approximately 90% are singletons. The CDR3 runs to 14 residues. Trimming left V 5 bases short and J 8 bases short, with 19 bases between. Looked up from germline, CDR1 is SGHTA and CDR2 is FQGNSA.

The chain combines TRBV7-2 with TRBJ2-7; perhaps TRBD2 as D (5 bases). The sequenced sample was PBMCs or T cells enriched from blood (not recorded which). The receptor was derived from a middle-aged woman who had been exposed to COVID-19. CDR3 loop: CASSIPGGFAQQYF. The CDR3 nucleotides read TGTGCCAGCAGCATCCCTGGCGGGTTCGCACAGCAGTACTTC.